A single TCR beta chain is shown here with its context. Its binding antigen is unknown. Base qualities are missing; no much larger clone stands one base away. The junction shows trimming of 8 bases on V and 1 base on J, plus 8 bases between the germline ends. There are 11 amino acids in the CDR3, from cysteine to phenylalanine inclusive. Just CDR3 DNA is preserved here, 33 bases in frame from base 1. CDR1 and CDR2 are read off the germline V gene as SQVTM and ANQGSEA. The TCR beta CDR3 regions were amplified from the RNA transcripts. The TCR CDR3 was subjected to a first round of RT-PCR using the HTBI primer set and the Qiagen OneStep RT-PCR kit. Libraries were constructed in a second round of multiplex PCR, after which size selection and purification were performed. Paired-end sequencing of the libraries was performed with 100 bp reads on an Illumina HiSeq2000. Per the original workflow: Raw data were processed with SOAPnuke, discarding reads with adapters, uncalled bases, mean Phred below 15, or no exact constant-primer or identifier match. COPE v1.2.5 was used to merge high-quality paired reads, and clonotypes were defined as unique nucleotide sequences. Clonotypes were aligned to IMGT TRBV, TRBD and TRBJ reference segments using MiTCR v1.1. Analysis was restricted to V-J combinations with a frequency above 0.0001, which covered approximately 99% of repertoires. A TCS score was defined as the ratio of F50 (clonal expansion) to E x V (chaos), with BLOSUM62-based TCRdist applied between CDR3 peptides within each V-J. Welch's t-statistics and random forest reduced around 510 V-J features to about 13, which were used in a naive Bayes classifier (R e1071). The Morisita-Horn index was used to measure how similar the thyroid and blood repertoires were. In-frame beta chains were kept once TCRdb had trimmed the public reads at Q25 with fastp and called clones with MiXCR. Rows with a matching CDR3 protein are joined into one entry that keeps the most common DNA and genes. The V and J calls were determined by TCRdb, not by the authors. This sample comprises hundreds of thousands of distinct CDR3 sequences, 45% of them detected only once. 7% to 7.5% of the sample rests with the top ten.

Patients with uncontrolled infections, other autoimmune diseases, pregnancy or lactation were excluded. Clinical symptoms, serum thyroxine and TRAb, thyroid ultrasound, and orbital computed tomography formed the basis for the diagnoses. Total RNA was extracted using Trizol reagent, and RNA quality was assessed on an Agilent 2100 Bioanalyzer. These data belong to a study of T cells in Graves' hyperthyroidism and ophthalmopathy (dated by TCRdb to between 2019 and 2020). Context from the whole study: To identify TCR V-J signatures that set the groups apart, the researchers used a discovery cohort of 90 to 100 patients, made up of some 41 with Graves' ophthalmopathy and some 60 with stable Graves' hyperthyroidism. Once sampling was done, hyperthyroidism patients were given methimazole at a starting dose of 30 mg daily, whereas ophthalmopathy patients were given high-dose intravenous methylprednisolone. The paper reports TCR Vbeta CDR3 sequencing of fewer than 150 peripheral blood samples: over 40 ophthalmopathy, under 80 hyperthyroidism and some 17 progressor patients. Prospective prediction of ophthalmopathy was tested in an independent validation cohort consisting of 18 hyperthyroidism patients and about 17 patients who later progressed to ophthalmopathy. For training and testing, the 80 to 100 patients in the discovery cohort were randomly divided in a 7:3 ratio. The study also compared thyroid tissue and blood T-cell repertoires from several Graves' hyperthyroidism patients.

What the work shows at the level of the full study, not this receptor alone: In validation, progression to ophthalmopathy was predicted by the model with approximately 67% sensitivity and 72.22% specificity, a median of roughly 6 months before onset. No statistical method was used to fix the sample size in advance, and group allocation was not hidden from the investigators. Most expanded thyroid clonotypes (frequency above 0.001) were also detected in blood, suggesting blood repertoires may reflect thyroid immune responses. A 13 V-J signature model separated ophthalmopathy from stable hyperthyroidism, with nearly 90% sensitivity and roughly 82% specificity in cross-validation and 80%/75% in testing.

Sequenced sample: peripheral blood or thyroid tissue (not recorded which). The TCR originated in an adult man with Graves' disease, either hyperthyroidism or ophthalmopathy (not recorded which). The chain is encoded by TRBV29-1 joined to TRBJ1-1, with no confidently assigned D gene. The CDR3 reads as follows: CSTSENTEAFF. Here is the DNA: TGCAGCACCTCCGAGAACACTGAAGCTTTCTTT.